The TCR beta chain under discussion was sequenced for a study of blood T cell repertoires in COVID-19. Overall study: Samples taken during acute and convalescent COVID-19 were collected in the United States, Italy and Spain. Nucleic acid was either cDNA or gDNA, and it came from T cells, B-cell-depleted T cells, or PBMCs.

The CDR3 sequence is 14 residues long. From germline, CDR1 is SNHLY and CDR2 FYNNEI. Trimming removed 6 bases at V and 8 bases at J, with 17 bases between. TCRdb's table, derived via immunoSEQ multiplex PCR, lists solely in-frame clones and lacks some. Of tens of thousands of clones listed, approximately 80% are singletons. The rearrangement joins TRBV2 to TRBJ2-1, with a tentative D call TRBD1 (6 bases). The TCR was taken from a woman in her fifties or sixties with acute or convalescent COVID-19. Sequenced sample: peripheral blood. The CDR3 loop reads CASSPRDIEHEQFF. CDR3 DNA: TGTGCCAGCAGCCCCCGGGACATTGAGCATGAGCAGTTCTTC.